A selection of T cell receptor beta chains follows, all from one sample in a study of cytomegalovirus exposure and HLA in healthy donors. Assay used: immunoSEQ multiplex PCR; TCRdb lists only in-frame clones, some missing. The sample has 100,000 to 150,000 clones, 74% seen once. Source material: PBMCs. All receptors derive from a middle-aged man in good health and CMV-seropositive. CDR3s leave out the opening cysteine and the closing phenylalanine or tryptophan.

V gene	CDR3 protein
TRBV28	ASSFLYEQY
TRBV28	ASSALGGEQY
TRBV6-5	ASSAFDRGRTEAF
TRBV7-3	ASSREGQGATTGELF
TRBV5-6	ASSFGGTGSNQPQH
TRBV19	ASSRDRDEKLF
TRBV25-1	ASSGGLYGYT
TRBV2	ASSGRDRGADTQY
TRBV4-1	ASSQDRGTDTQY
TRBV5-4	ASSLDYYGYT
TRBV6-6	ASIEGLAGGRETQY
TRBV11-3	ASSLALGLAGYNEQF
TRBV28	ASSPRDRGIYEQY
TRBV30	AYRDRAYNSPLH
TRBV7-2	ASSFRDNNEQF
TRBV29-1	SVVVRMGQGGNYGYT
TRBV4-1	ASGTQGGAEAF
TRBV7-9	ASSYGTGGRPTEAF